Shown below are 28 T cell receptor beta chains from a single sample sequenced in a study of T cells in Graves' hyperthyroidism and ophthalmopathy. The source material, RNA transcripts, was used to amplify TCR beta CDR3 regions. RT-PCR in the first round (using the HTBI primer set) targeted the TCR CDR3. One entry per CDR3 protein results from TCRdb running MiXCR on the multiplex PCR reads. The repertoire holds 640,000 or so distinct CDR3 sequences, with more than 13% as singletons. The sample consisted of blood. The receptor source for this set is a woman between 18 and 29 years old with Graves' ophthalmopathy.

The V gene is TRBV19, the J gene TRBJ1-1; 10 nucleotides match TRBD1. The ends lost 4 bases at V and 9 bases at J; junction bases unmatched: 5. This CDR3 is built from 13 residues. CDR1 is LNHDA and CDR2 is SQIVND in the germline V gene (reference sequence). The CDR3 region has the DNA TGTGCCAGTAGTAGGCAGACAGGGGGCAAAGCTTTCTTT. Translating it yields CASSRQTGGKAFF. The full variable domain, rest sourced from reference TRBV19 and TRBJ1-1, is DGGITQSPKYLFRKEGQNVTLSCEQNLNHDAMYWYRQDPGQGLRLIYYSQIVNDFQKGDIAEGYSVSREKKESFPLTVTSAQKNPTAFYLCASSRQTGGKAFFGQGTRLTVV.

J is TRBJ1-4 and V is TRBV18; D gene unclear. This CDR3 is built from 15 residues. Trimming left V 6 bases short and J 5 bases short, with 16 bases between. Per the germline V gene, CDR1 is KGHSH and CDR2 is LQKENI. This CDR3 is CASSPPGLGNEKLFF. The CDR3 bases are TGTGCCAGCTCCCCTCCCGGACTGGGGAATGAAAAACTGTTTTTT.

In this sample, this clonotype turned up many times. The V gene is TRBV12-3 or TRBV12-4, the J gene TRBJ1-2; D not resolved. CDR3 length: 14 amino acids. Between the trimmed V and J ends, which lost 6 bases and 6 bases, there was a span of 17 bases. In nucleotides, the CDR3 is TGTGCCAGCAGGGGATCAGGTAAAAGGGATGGCTACACCTTC. Protein: CASRGSGKRDGYTF.

This clonotype was recorded many times. The chain links TRBV7-9 to TRBJ2-5, with D possibly matching TRBD1 (6 bases). The CDR3 has 13 residues. Per the germline V gene, CDR1 is SEHNR and CDR2 is FQNEAQ (reference sequence). Trimming took off 8 bases at V and 3 bases at J, with 13 bases between the two ends. The CDR3 protein is CASHPRGKETQYF. The CDR3 bases are TGTGCCAGCCACCCCAGGGGTAAAGAGACCCAGTACTTC.

V is TRBV19 and J is TRBJ2-1; D gene uncertain. V was pared by 4 bases and J by 9 bases, with 10 bases between. CDR1 is LNHDA, CDR2 SQIVND, per germline (reference sequence). The CDR3 runs 12 residues. The CDR3 nucleotides read TGTGCCAGTAGTAAAGCGAGCGTTGAGCAGTTCTTC. Its protein is CASSKASVEQFF.

The V call is TRBV20-1, the J call TRBJ2-3; 11 bases fit TRBD2. This CDR3 is built from 17 residues. The junction had 11 bases not matched to a gene; V was cut back by 6 bases and J by 0 bases. Germline values: CDR1 DFQATT, CDR2 SNEGSKA (reference sequence). As DNA, the CDR3 is TGCAGTGCGGTCGGGACTAGCGGACCGATCAGCACAGATACGCAGTATTTT. Protein product: CSAVGTSGPISTDTQYF.

This clonotype was counted at least ten times. J is TRBJ2-3 and V is TRBV7-3, with 7 nucleotides matching TRBD2. The CDR3 covers 15 residues. Germline V CDR1 and CDR2: SGHTA, FQGTGA. V lost 1 base to trimming and J lost 1 base; unmatched junction nucleotides: 2. The CDR3 reads CASSLSLAGTDTQYF. The CDR3 DNA sequence: TGTGCCAGCAGCTTAAGCCTAGCGGGCACAGATACGCAGTATTTT.

This clonotype occurred a few times. The CDR3 nucleotides read TGTGCCATCAGTCCGGGACAGGGGACCGGGGAGCTGTTTTTT. Translation: CAISPGQGTGELFF. The J gene is TRBJ2-2, the V gene TRBV10-3; 10 bases line up with TRBD1. The trim removed 5 bases at V and 5 bases at J, leaving 2 bases unmatched. Per germline, CDR1 ENHRY and CDR2 SYGVKD. The length of the CDR3 is 14 residues.

This clonotype was observed many times. V gene TRBV6-1 combines with J gene TRBJ1-1; 8 bases align to TRBD1. J was trimmed by 4 bases and V by 5 bases; bases with no gene match: 9. Germline V gene sequence: CDR1 MNHNS, CDR2 SASEGT. The CDR3 covers 15 residues. The CDR3, as DNA: TGTGCCAGCAGTTTTTGGACAGGGAGTGGCACTGAAGCTTTCTTT. Protein sequence: CASSFWTGSGTEAFF.

This clonotype appeared many times. J is TRBJ2-7 and V is TRBV2, with D perhaps matching TRBD1 (6 bases). The CDR3 length is 13 residues. Germline-derived CDR1 and CDR2 are SNHLY and FYNNEI. Trimming stripped 6 bases from V and 3 bases from J, with 12 bases between. CDR3 region: CASRPTGNYEQYF. The CDR3 nucleotides are TGTGCCAGCAGACCAACAGGGAACTACGAGCAGTACTTC.

Here the CDR3 DNA reads TGCAGTGCTATCCCAGACAGTATAGCCAAAAACATTCAGTACTTC. Translating gives CSAIPDSIAKNIQYF. The rearrangement joins TRBV20-1 to TRBJ2-4, with D possibly matching TRBD1 (5 bases). Per germline, CDR1 DFQATT and CDR2 SNEGSKA (reference sequence). This CDR3 is 15 amino acids long. The ends were cut back, 4 bases at V and 0 bases at J, with 13 bases in the middle.

This clonotype has a count of ten or more. This chain joins TRBV12-3 or TRBV12-4 and TRBJ1-2; the D is unclear. Trimming shortened V by 8 bases and J by 5 bases, and 15 bases separated the two germline ends. The CDR3 spans 13 residues. The CDR3: CASVPMGAYGYTF. The CDR3 bases are TGTGCCAGCGTTCCCATGGGCGCTTATGGCTACACCTTC.

Comment on this clonotype: A single base separates this from a much larger clone, so it may be a read error. The chain has TRBV28 and TRBJ2-5; no definite D call. The closer fit of TRBJ2-1 to the DNA end suggests the J call may be wrong. CDR1 and CDR2 from the germline V gene are MDHEN and SYDVKM. CDR3 length: 13 amino acids. CDR3 amino acids: CASSPVIAETQFF. The CDR3 DNA reads as TGTGCCAGCAGCCCAGTGATTGCTGAGACCCAGTTCTTC.

This clonotype has at least ten counts. The chain combines TRBV20-1 with TRBJ2-2; the match to TRBD2 covers 12 bases. The junction had 11 bases not matched to a gene; V was cut back by 3 bases and J by 0 bases. Germline lookup yields CDR1 DFQATT and CDR2 SNEGSKA (reference sequence). The CDR3 runs 19 residues. The CDR3 sequence: CSASASGRVLGPNTGELFF. The DNA of the CDR3 is TGCAGTGCTAGCGCTAGCGGGAGGGTGCTCGGACCGAACACCGGGGAGCTGTTTTTT.

This clonotype was recorded many times. V and J are TRBV5-1 and TRBJ2-7; 10 bases agree with TRBD2. This CDR3 contains 14 residues. V shed 1 base and J 7 bases; nucleotides not matched to a gene: 5. Per the germline V gene, CDR1 is SGHRS and CDR2 is YFSETQ. CDR3 in DNA: TGCGCCAGCAGCTTGAGCGGGAGGGCCGGGGAGCAGTACTTC. It encodes CASSLSGRAGEQYF. Filled out from reference TRBV5-1 and TRBJ2-7, the complete variable domain reads KAGVTQTPRYLIKTRGQQVTLSCSPISGHRSVSWYQQTPGQGLQFLFEYFSETQRNKGNFPGRFSGRQFSNSRSEMNVSTLELGDSALYLCASSLSGRAGEQYFGPGTRLTVT.

At least ten counts were recorded for this clonotype. The rearrangement uses TRBV7-9 and TRBJ2-5; D is possibly TRBD1 (6 bases). Germline-derived CDR1 and CDR2 are SEHNR and FQNEAQ (reference sequence). The CDR3 is 15 residues long. Trimming stripped 5 bases from V and 7 bases from J, with 20 bases between. The CDR3 bases are TGTGCCAGCAGCAATACTACAGGGATGGACGTGACCCAGTACTTC. Translated: CASSNTTGMDVTQYF.

V and J are TRBV2 and TRBJ1-5; D is ambiguous. The ends were cut back, 7 bases at V and 0 bases at J, with 13 bases in the middle. CDR1 is SNHLY, CDR2 FYNNEI, per germline. CDR3 size: 15 residues. The CDR3 region has the DNA TGTGCCAGCACCCCGCTCGGTTATAGCAATCAGCCCCAGCATTTT. It translates to CASTPLGYSNQPQHF.

This clonotype occurred many times. This chain links TRBV6-1 with TRBJ2-7; 7 positions agree with TRBD1. Germline V gene data show CDR1 as MNHNS and CDR2 as SASEGT. V was pared by 5 bases and J by 5 bases, with 9 bases of the junction left unmatched. There are 14 residues in the CDR3. The CDR3 reads CASSFPGGLDEQYF. The CDR3, as DNA: TGTGCCAGCAGTTTCCCAGGGGGTTTGGACGAGCAGTACTTC.

This clonotype showed up many times. This sequence joins TRBV11-2 and TRBJ2-7; weak D call: TRBD2 (5 bases). The germline gives CDR1 SGHAT, CDR2 FQNNGV. The CDR3 extends over 16 amino acids. V shed 2 bases and J shed 1 base, with 15 bases lying between them. CDR3 protein: CASSLKASITSYEQYF. The CDR3 bases are TGTGCCAGCAGCTTAAAGGCTAGCATCACGTCCTACGAGCAGTACTTC.

The J gene is TRBJ1-2, the V gene TRBV4-3, with D perhaps matching TRBD1 (6 bases). CDR1 is LGHNA, CDR2 YSLEER, per germline. V gave up 1 base and J gave up 10 bases, with 22 bases separating them. This CDR3 is 16 amino acids long. In DNA form, the CDR3 reads TGCGCCAGCAGCCAAGTCTTGACTCGGACAGCAGTCTACTACACCTTC. It yields the protein CASSQVLTRTAVYYTF.

This clonotype came up many times. The CDR3 reads CAWGSNYEQYF. In DNA, the CDR3 is TGTGCCTGGGGAAGTAACTACGAGCAGTACTTC. The chain is built from TRBV30 and TRBJ2-7; no firm D call. The CDR3 is 11 amino acids. Per the germline V gene, CDR1 is GTSNPN and CDR2 is SVGIG (reference sequence). Trimming took off 5 bases at V and 3 bases at J, with 8 bases between the two ends. Full variable domain (rest looked up from reference TRBV30 and TRBJ2-7): SQTIHQWPATLVQPVGSPLSLECTVEGTSNPNLYWYRQAAGRGLQLLFYSVGIGQISSEVPQNLSASRPQDRQFILSSKKLLLSDSGFYLCAWGSNYEQYFGPGTRLTVT.

In regard to this clonotype: A much larger clone sits a single nucleotide away, making a read error possible. The CDR3 bases are TGTGCCAGCAGCGAGGGACAGGCACCAAACTATGGCTACACCTTC. As protein: CASSEGQAPNYGYTF. The rearrangement links TRBV9 to TRBJ1-2; TRBD1 matches 8 bases. The germline CDR1 and CDR2 sequences are SGDLS and YYNGEE. The J segment lost 2 bases and the V segment lost 3 bases, leaving 6 bases of the junction unmatched. The CDR3 extends over 15 amino acids.

This clonotype was seen at least ten times. The rearrangement joins TRBV6-6 to TRBJ1-1, with D perhaps TRBD1 (6 bases). The germline CDR1 and CDR2 sequences are MNHNY and SVGAGI (reference sequence). Trimming left V 2 bases short and J 4 bases short, with 14 bases between. This CDR3 spans 15 amino acids. The CDR3 sequence is CASSYDDRSSTEAFF. The CDR3 nucleotides are TGTGCCAGCAGTTACGACGACAGGTCAAGCACTGAAGCTTTCTTT.

This clonotype appeared a few times. The CDR3 coding sequence is TGTGCCAGCAGTAGAGGCCTCAGGGACACTGAAGCTTTCTTT. Translating it yields CASSRGLRDTEAFF. The chain employs TRBV5-6 and TRBJ1-1; weak D call: TRBD1 (5 bases). The CDR3 is 14 residues long. Trimming cost V 5 bases and J 3 bases, with 14 bases left between them. The germline V gene encodes CDR1 SGHDT and CDR2 YYEEEE.

This clonotype appeared many times. V is TRBV7-8 and J is TRBJ1-1; D uncertain. Germline-derived CDR1 and CDR2 are SGHVS and FQNEAQ. Trimming removed 1 base at V and 10 bases at J, with 16 bases between. This CDR3 region has 14 residues. The CDR3 nucleotides read TGTGCCAGCAGCTTAGAATTCAATGCGGGATCAGCTTTCTTT. Translation gives CASSLEFNAGSAFF.

This clonotype was seen repeatedly, ten times or more. The chain joins TRBV7-8 to TRBJ1-2; possible D gene TRBD1, 5 bases. Germline V gene lookup returns CDR1 SGHVS and CDR2 FQNEAQ. The CDR3 is 13 amino acids. V lost 0 bases and J 5 bases, leaving 7 bases between the germline ends. The CDR3 sequence: CASSLAQEYGYTF. For the CDR3, the DNA is TGTGCCAGCAGCTTAGCACAGGAGTATGGCTACACCTTC.

This clonotype has at least ten counts. The chain links TRBV20-1 to TRBJ1-1; 8 bases map to TRBD1. The J segment lost 3 bases and the V segment lost 3 bases, leaving 6 bases of the junction unmatched. CDR1 and CDR2 (germline): DFQATT, SNEGSKA (reference sequence). The CDR3 loop spans 14 amino acids. The CDR3, as DNA: TGCAGTGCTAGCCTCGGACAGGGTCACACTGAAGCTTTCTTT. Protein: CSASLGQGHTEAFF.

This clonotype was detected many times. CDR3 amino acids: CSVVPSGSWSYNEQFF. Written as DNA, the CDR3 is TGCAGCGTTGTCCCTAGTGGGAGTTGGTCCTACAATGAGCAGTTCTTC. The rearrangement joins TRBV29-1 to TRBJ2-1; a possible D gene is TRBD2 (5 bases). The CDR3 runs 16 residues. The V gene's germline CDR1 is SQVTM and CDR2 ANQGSEA. Trimming removed 4 bases at V and 1 base at J, with 17 bases between.